A single T cell receptor (beta chain) is shown here with its context. The antigen remains unidentified. Constant-segment primers and 5'RACE yielded cDNA libraries for TCR alpha and TCR beta, each carrying sample barcodes and UMIs. TCRdb re-called the 5' RACE reads through MiXCR, storing one row per CDR3 protein. The data hold 350,000 to 500,000 distinct CDR3 sequences, with roughly 17% observed a single time. The data originate from a study of T-cell memory formation after mild COVID-19. Background on the study: Each donor largely had its own TCR clusters. Findings of the study overall: Clones contracting day 15 to 85 were balanced CD4/CD8; later expanders leaned CD4+. Prior to infection, memory already included some responding clones, suggesting cross-reactive memory joined.

V was cut by 7 bases and J by 0 bases, with 17 bases left in between. The CDR3 is made up of 16 amino acids. CDR1 and CDR2 (germline): MNHEY, SVGAGI. Sequenced material: PBMCs or a T cell subset sorted from them (not recorded which). V usage is TRBV6-5 and J usage is TRBJ2-3, with D tentatively TRBD2 (5 bases). This TCR was recovered from a man aged 18-30 years who had mild COVID-19 (a few samples of this study predate the infection). Cell type and time point are not known. The CDR3 bases are TGTGCCAGCACCACCCGGCTAGCACGAAGCACAGATACGCAGTATTTT. Translation: CASTTRLARSTDTQYF.